This T cell receptor beta chain is from a study of cytomegalovirus exposure and HLA in healthy donors. On this clone itself: What it binds is not known.

Overall study findings and caveats: The study flagged about 160 TCR beta chains as cytomegalovirus-associated. Researchers reported in a later analysis that common viral pathogens appeared linked to several top clusters.

This PCR relied on a set of 60 Vbeta primers and 13 Jbeta primers. Profiling relied on immunoSEQ multiplex PCR, and the TCRdb table lists in-frame clones only, not all of them. The sample gives around 120,000 clones, around 80% of which show up once; approximately 1.7% is in the top ten. V dropped 3 bases and J dropped 1; count of bases not matched to a gene: 3. Germline V gene sequence: CDR1 SGHVS, CDR2 FQNEAQ. This CDR3 region has 15 residues. The TCR originated in a woman aged 50 to 60 in good health and CMV-seronegative. The chain couples TRBV7-8 to TRBJ1-1; 9 nucleotides agree with TRBD1. The sample comprised PBMCs. The CDR3 DNA sequence: TGTGCCAGCAGCTTGATGACAGGGGGGAACACTGAAGCTTTCTTT. Translated, it gives CASSLMTGGNTEAFF.